The T cell receptor beta chain under discussion was sequenced for a study of cytomegalovirus exposure and HLA in healthy donors (dated by TCRdb to between 2016 and 2019). Regarding the complete study: An earlier analysis of a few hundred of the donors reported about 260 Gb of sequence data and about 120 million unique TCR beta sequences obtained from roughly 170 million T cells. High-throughput TCR immunosequencing, statistical association of individual TCRs with disease status, and machine learning were combined to predict cytomegalovirus infection status. A later analysis re-analyzed previously published TCR beta repertoires from 660 or so donors and added high-resolution HLA genotyping to study TCR occurrence patterns. Typing coverage varied by locus: about 620-640 donors for A, B, C, DRB1 and DQB1; more than 500 for DQA1; nearly 610 for DPA1; roughly 470 for DPB1. The T cell repertoires of under 700 subjects were profiled by immunosequencing and related to cytomegalovirus serostatus. Every repertoire in the discovery cohort had been generated on one and the same sequencing platform. Rather than drawing on any new phenotypic data, the later analysis identified candidate immune exposures from TCR beta sequences and the way those sequences occurred across donors. Donor age, sex, ethnicity and CMV serostatus were compiled alongside the repertoire data. In a later genetic analysis, genome-wide SNP genotypes for about 55% of the roughly 670 donors were used, and that subset was treated as a discovery cohort. An early release covering roughly 580 HLA-typed donors comprised roughly 300 gigabases of sequencing data and around 80 million unique TCR sequences. Class I and class II HLA loci were covered by the typing at four-digit resolution. To decide whether each TCR beta V gene segment behaved as functional or pseudogenic, an earlier analysis of nearly 600 of the donors relied on high-throughput TCR beta sequencing. On average, over 200,000 unique TCR beta nucleotide sequences were sequenced per donor among a few hundred genotyped donors of the cohort, with roughly 19% of those sequences being non-productive. In addition to the first cohort of hundreds of subjects, a separate validation cohort of 120 different subjects was used. Because of strong linkage in the cohort, five DR-DQ haplotypes were treated as single units for association and clustering. Among the approximately 400 genotyped donors, approximately 81% belonged to the genetic ancestry cluster associated with self-reported Caucasian donors. The study was designed to test whether signatures of past pathogen exposure could be identified by cataloging public T cell receptors.

Trimming removed 1 base from V and 2 bases from J, leaving 10 bases between the germline ends. The CDR3 runs 14 amino acids, cysteine and phenylalanine included. CDR3 DNA only is kept here, 42 bases in frame from base 1. The germline V gene supplies CDR1 SGHDT and CDR2 YYEEEE. The cohort comprised several hundred healthy bone marrow donors. Cohort members were all nominally healthy when sampled, although unrecorded immune exposures were likely present. The donor tested CMV seronegative, placing the donor among the 350 to 400 seronegative members of the cohort. Every donor gave a peripheral blood sample, and the peripheral blood mononuclear cells from that sample were used for TCR beta sequencing. The Qiagen DNeasy Blood Extraction Kit was used to extract genomic DNA from the blood cell samples. For this clone: Its antigen target is currently unknown. The input lacks base qualities; no much larger clone sits a single base away.

Libraries were made using the immunoSEQ multiplex PCR assay. For the multiplex PCR, a mixture combining 60 forward primers for TCR Vbeta segments and 13 reverse primers for TCR Jbeta segments was used. The CDR3 region of rearranged TCR beta genes was amplified from genomic DNA by a multiplex PCR assay. On the Illumina HiSeq System, the amplified TCR beta libraries were sequenced as 87-base-pair reads. As for the original processing: In a later analysis, tens of millions of unique TCR beta chains were counted across the roughly 670 repertoires, and roughly 11 million of these chains were shared by at least two donors. Raw reads were error-corrected and collapsed into unique sequences by a nearest-neighbor algorithm in which closely related sequences were merged to remove PCR and sequencing errors. CDR3 sequences were aligned to IMGT reference sequences to assign V, D and J gene segments. For a sequence to be retained, a match of at least six nucleotides to both a V gene segment and a J gene segment was required. A rearrangement counted as productive if the CDR3 had no stop codons and remained in frame with V and J, and every other rearrangement counted as non-productive. Following IMGT convention, CDR3 was defined as the stretch from the second conserved V-encoded cysteine up to the conserved J-encoded phenylalanine. Sequences without an unambiguous match to a single V gene segment were excluded from the earlier analysis of about 600 of the donors. In an earlier analysis of 587 of the donors, V segments were called functional above 56.7% productive rearrangements and were called segregating when the between-donor standard deviation exceeded 5%. A statistical classification framework was built to diagnose cytomegalovirus status from the catalog of TCR beta chain sequences. In a later analysis, V and J genes were assigned by comparing TCR nucleotide sequences against IMGT/GENE-DB human TR gene sequences. In a later analysis, CDR3 sequences and most-parsimonious VDJ recombination scenarios were assigned using the TCRdist pipeline. In a later analysis, every TCR beta chain was defined by the combination of its CDR3 amino acid sequence and its V-gene family, and reads without a unique V-gene family were dropped. As a way to deal with suspected cross-contamination and a sequencing artifact, a later analysis dropped 640 or so nucleotide sequences that were highly shared and had low generation probability. In a later analysis, a clonal expansion index for each public chain was calculated from normalized within-repertoire ranks of inferred template counts. In a later analysis, generation probabilities were computed using a VDJ recombination model fitted to out-of-frame rearrangements, and the results were checked against IGoR. A later analysis scored TCR-TCR, TCR-HLA and TCR-CMV co-occurrence with hypergeometric tests, applying a repertoire-size bias correction to TCR pairs. False discovery rates were estimated in a later analysis by permuting HLA or CMV assignments 20 times. A later analysis grouped co-occurring TCRs with DBSCAN, adding TCRdist sequence similarity when clustering within HLA-allele-positive subsets. Repertoires with fewer than 30,000 or more than 120,000 public chains were left out of co-occurrence clustering, as were a handful of repertoires with anomalous nucleotide sharing. This is the immuneACCESS table as TCRdb keeps it, with only in-frame sequences that have V and J called. A part of the clones is gone; compared with another copy, unresolved V genes explain less than half, and the rest is unexplained. The D gene and trimming were derived from the DNA, and the V and J assignments and clone size from that table. The sample yields 95,000 to 150,000 clones; 75% to 85% were counted once. About 3.5% of the sample lies in the top ten.

Broader findings and caveats from the paper: Because counts were too low, approximately 18 rarely observed V segments, including chromosome 9 orphons, were excluded from the earlier analysis of 587 of the donors. The 87-base-pair reads could not distinguish some IMGT-functional V segments, including TRBV6-2 and TRBV6-3, so those segments were excluded. Cytomegalovirus status was reported to be diagnosed by the classifier with high specificity and sensitivity in both the original and validation cohorts. In a later analysis, HLA-associated TCR beta chains showed more clonal expansion and lower generation probabilities than non-associated chains that were equally common. According to the authors, the approach could potentially be generalized to other disease states and immunological phenotypes. The only immune exposure information available for the cohort was CMV serostatus. Because some donors lacked HLA typing at each locus, the association tests relied only on the typed subset. In a later analysis, most CMV-associated TCR beta chains were found to appear HLA-restricted, with HLA associations seemingly driven largely by CMV exposure. This cohort had only TCR beta chains sequenced, and the lack of alpha or paired-chain data limited which features could be detected. A total of 150 or so TCR beta chains were listed by the study as associated with cytomegalovirus. Broadly in line with IMGT annotations, most TCR beta V segments showed up in productive rearrangements about 90% or about 30% of the time in an earlier analysis of approximately 640 of the donors. A further reported finding was that TCR beta sequences accurately predicted the HLA-A and HLA-B alleles for most subjects in the first cohort. Correlated functional status among segregating V segments might reflect linkage disequilibrium, but an unknown experimental factor could not be ruled out. Across donors, most TCR sequences were observed very rarely, whereas some public TCRs were present in many individuals. A later analysis associated 16,951 TCR beta sequences with specific HLA alleles at a false discovery rate of 0.05. Presence/absence analyses assumed roughly uniform sequencing depth across donors, an assumption that may not hold. In a later genetic analysis, a missense DCLRE1C variant was associated with V-gene and J-gene trimming of TCR beta chains, and the association was replicated in an independent cohort. In a later analysis, the rate of TCR association differed among HLA loci, with DRB1 alleles having the most associated TCRs and HLA-C alleles having the fewest. A later genetic analysis reported fewer N-insertions in productive TCRs among donors in an Asian-associated ancestry cluster than the 666-donor mean. When HLA alleles, especially DR and DQ, strongly co-occurred, TCR associations were difficult to assign to individual alleles. A group of highly shared sequence variants was considered likely to be a technical artifact of the sequencing pipeline. According to a later analysis, parvovirus B19, influenza, CMV and Epstein-Barr virus appeared linked to several top co-occurrence clusters. Three of the identified cytomegalovirus-associated TCR beta chains were confirmed in vitro to be specific for cytomegalovirus antigens.

The origin of this receptor is a man aged 35-49 years in good health and CMV-seronegative. What was sequenced was PBMCs. The rearrangement joined TRBV5-6 to TRBJ2-7; 6 matching bases give a weak D call of TRBD1. CDR3 reads: CASSLWGRPYEQYF. The DNA sequence is as follows: TGTGCCAGCAGCTTGTGGGGGCGGCCCTACGAGCAGTACTTC. Reference TRBV5-6 and TRBJ2-7 proteins supply the regions before and after the CDR3; the full variable domain is: DAGVTQSPTHLIKTRGQQVTLRCSPKSGHDTVSWYQQALGQGPQFIFQYYEEEERQRGNFPDRFSGHQFPNYSSELNVNALLLGDSALYLCASSLWGRPYEQYFGPGTRLTVT.